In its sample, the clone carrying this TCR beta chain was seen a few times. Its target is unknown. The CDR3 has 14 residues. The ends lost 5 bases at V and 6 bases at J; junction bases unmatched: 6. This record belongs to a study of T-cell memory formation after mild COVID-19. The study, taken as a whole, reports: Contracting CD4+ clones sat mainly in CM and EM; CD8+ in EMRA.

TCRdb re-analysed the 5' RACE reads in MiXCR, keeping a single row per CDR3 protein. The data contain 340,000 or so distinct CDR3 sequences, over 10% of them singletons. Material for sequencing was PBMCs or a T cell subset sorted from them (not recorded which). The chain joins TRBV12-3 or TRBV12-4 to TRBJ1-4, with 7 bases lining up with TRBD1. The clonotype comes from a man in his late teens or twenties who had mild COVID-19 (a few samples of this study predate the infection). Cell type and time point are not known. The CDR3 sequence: CASSRQGGDEKLFF. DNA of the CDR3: TGTGCCAGCAGTCGACAGGGAGGGGATGAAAAACTGTTTTTT.